A single sample gave rise to the 29 T cell receptor beta chains below, sequenced in a study of blood T cells in healthy people across ages. Through a sample-barcoded 5' primer and a J-beta primer mix, a second PCR was run for roughly 6 to 11 cycles. TCRdb passed the 5' RACE reads through MiXCR, listing each CDR3 protein once. The table has more than 800,000 distinct CDR3 sequences, less than 50% seen once. Sequenced: blood. The receptor source for this set is a woman aged 60-75 years in good health.

The rearrangement links TRBV7-9 to TRBJ2-7, with 10 bases fitting TRBD2. The CDR3 is made up of 17 amino acids. Germline CDR1 reads SEHNR; CDR2 reads FQNEAQ (reference sequence). The V gene end was trimmed by 0 bases and the J gene end by 0 bases; junction bases not matched to a gene: 5. This CDR3 is CASSLAAGGPSSYEQYF. As DNA, the CDR3 is TGTGCCAGCAGCTTAGCAGCGGGAGGGCCTAGCTCCTACGAGCAGTACTTC.

The chain joins TRBV27 to TRBJ2-1; no reliable D call. Looked up from germline, CDR1 is MNHEY and CDR2 is SMNVEV (reference sequence). The CDR3 spans 15 residues. V shed 5 bases and J shed 3 bases, with 14 bases lying between them. CDR3 bases: TGTGCCAGCAGTGCCACTAAAACGGTCTACAATGAGCAGTTCTTC. It is translated as CASSATKTVYNEQFF.

In the case of this clonotype: The junction differs from germline at one of its ends, possibly a read error. This sequence joins TRBV6-5 and TRBJ1-2; TRBD1 matches 9 bases. The CDR3 consists of 15 residues. Germline V gene sequence: CDR1 MNHEY, CDR2 SVGAGI. Here the CDR3 DNA reads TGTGCCAGCAGTTACTCACAGGGGGCTCTCTATGGTTACACCTTC. Translated, it gives CASSYSQGALYGYTF.

The V gene is TRBV5-1, the J gene TRBJ2-5; TRBD1 agrees at 7 bases. CDR1 is SGHRS and CDR2 is YFSETQ in the germline V gene. J was trimmed by 5 bases and V by 3 bases; bases with no gene match: 4. This CDR3 contains 13 residues. The chain's CDR3 is CASSWDSRETQYF. The CDR3 nucleotides are TGCGCCAGCAGCTGGGACAGTCGGGAGACCCAGTACTTC.

V is TRBV12-3 or TRBV12-4 and J is TRBJ2-3, with 8 bases fitting TRBD2. V trimming: 5 bases; J trimming: 5 bases; junction bases outside the gene matches: 9. The CDR3 is 15 residues long. CDR3 in DNA: TGTGCCAGCAGTCTCAGCGGGAGATCTGGAGATACGCAGTATTTT. Amino acid sequence: CASSLSGRSGDTQYF.

This clonotype turned up a few times. The V gene is TRBV6-5, the J gene TRBJ2-7; TRBD2 might be the D (5 bases). Trimming removed 6 bases from V and 2 bases from J, with 14 bases in between. Germline lookup yields CDR1 MNHEY and CDR2 SVGAGI. The CDR3 has 14 residues. CDR3 sequence reads: CASSPNGETYEQYF. CDR3 DNA: TGTGCCAGCAGCCCCAACGGGGAAACCTACGAGCAGTACTTC.

The chain joins TRBV9 to TRBJ2-3; TRBD2 agrees at 9 bases. Per the germline V gene, CDR1 is SGDLS and CDR2 is YYNGEE. CDR3 length: 16 residues. The trim removed 3 bases at V and 4 bases at J, leaving 9 bases unmatched. DNA of the CDR3: TGTGCCAGCAGCGCTCAAGCGGGAGGTTTAGCAGATACGCAGTATTTT. Amino acid sequence: CASSAQAGGLADTQYF.

This clonotype has a handful of counts. The J gene is TRBJ2-6, the V gene TRBV15; D is perhaps TRBD1 or TRBD2 (6 bases each). The CDR3 covers 15 residues. CDR1 and CDR2 from the germline V gene are LNHNV and YYDKDF (reference sequence). The V gene lost 5 bases and the J gene lost 3 bases, with 11 bases spanning the gap. For the CDR3, the DNA is TGTGCCACCAGCCTAGGGGGGTTTGGGGCCAACGTCCTGACTTTC. As protein: CATSLGGFGANVLTF.

CDR3 sequence reads: CASSARLNTEAFF. The CDR3 DNA reads as TGTGCCAGCAGTGCGCGACTTAACACTGAAGCTTTCTTT. The rearrangement links TRBV6-5 to TRBJ1-1; D gene uncertain. In germline, CDR1 is MNHEY, CDR2 SVGAGI. Trimming cost V 5 bases and J 2 bases, with 9 bases left between them. The length of the CDR3 is 13 residues.

At least ten counts were recorded for this clonotype. This chain uses TRBV29-1 with TRBJ2-3; TRBD1 matches at 9 bases. The CDR3 has 12 amino acids. Germline trimming cut 6 bases from V and 6 bases from J; bases unmatched to any gene: 4. Per germline, CDR1 SQVTM and CDR2 ANQGSEA. CDR3 nucleotides: TGCAGCGTGGGACAGGGAGTGGATACGCAGTATTTT. Protein sequence: CSVGQGVDTQYF.

This clonotype was detected ten times or more. The chain is built from TRBV7-2 and TRBJ2-1; D is uncertain. This CDR3 is 14 amino acids long. The V end was cut by 0 bases, the J end by 2 bases, with 5 bases between. From germline, CDR1 is SGHTA and CDR2 FQGNSA. CDR3: CASSLAGTYNEQFF. CDR3 DNA sequence: TGTGCCAGCAGCTTAGCGGGGACCTACAATGAGCAGTTCTTC.

J is TRBJ2-3 and V is TRBV12-3 or TRBV12-4; 9 positions match TRBD2. The ends lost 4 bases at V and 2 bases at J; junction bases unmatched: 4. There are 15 residues in the CDR3. The CDR3 sequence: CASSSGTSPTDTQYF. DNA of the CDR3: TGTGCCAGCAGTTCCGGGACTAGCCCCACAGATACGCAGTATTTT.

The chain links TRBV9 to TRBJ2-3; D ambiguous. This CDR3 is built from 15 residues. V was trimmed by 4 bases and J by 0 bases, leaving 12 bases between them. Germline V gene sequence: CDR1 SGDLS, CDR2 YYNGEE. The CDR3 region is CASSPQGSSTDTQYF. The DNA for the CDR3 is TGTGCCAGCAGCCCTCAAGGTTCTAGCACAGATACGCAGTATTTT.

This clonotype was observed many times. The chain employs TRBV20-1 and TRBJ2-7, with 14 nucleotides matching TRBD2. V dropped 4 bases and J dropped 4; count of bases not matched to a gene: 3. The germline V gene encodes CDR1 DFQATT and CDR2 SNEGSKA (reference sequence). The CDR3 is made up of 14 amino acids. The CDR3: CSATRTSGRYEQYF. The CDR3 coding sequence is TGCAGTGCTACTCGGACTAGCGGGAGGTACGAGCAGTACTTC.

The rearrangement uses TRBV27 and TRBJ2-4; a weak D match, TRBD2 (6 bases). The better agreement between TRBJ2-7 and the DNA end casts doubt on the J call. CDR1 is MNHEY and CDR2 is SMNVEV in the germline V gene (reference sequence). This CDR3 is built from 16 residues. The CDR3 DNA sequence: TGTGCCAGCAGGGGGAGGATGGGGGAGTTCCCCTACGAGCAGTACTTC. It specifies CASRGRMGEFPYEQYF.

A few counts support this clonotype. V is TRBV25-1 and J is TRBJ1-2; the D is unclear. The ends were cut back, 5 bases at V and 0 bases at J, with 16 bases in the middle. This CDR3 region has 16 residues. The V gene's germline CDR1 is MGHDK and CDR2 SYGVNS. CDR3 in amino acids: CASSPRGISANYGYTF. The CDR3 DNA reads as TGTGCCAGCAGTCCGAGAGGCATATCCGCTAACTATGGCTACACCTTC.

The chain couples TRBV20-1 to TRBJ2-3; D possibly corresponds to TRBD1 (5 bases). V lost 2 bases and J 6 bases, leaving 15 bases between the germline ends. CDR1 is DFQATT, CDR2 SNEGSKA, per germline (reference sequence). The CDR3 extends over 14 amino acids. The CDR3 protein is CSARKQGLHDTQYF. Written as DNA, the CDR3 is TGCAGTGCTAGAAAGCAGGGCCTACACGATACGCAGTATTTT.

The chain carries TRBV5-5 and TRBJ2-1; 7 nucleotides line up with TRBD1. CDR1 is SGHKS, CDR2 YYEKEE, per germline (reference sequence). The CDR3 loop spans 14 amino acids. Losses at the gene ends were 4 bases for V and 10 bases for J; bases not matched to a gene: 11. In nucleotides, the CDR3 is TGTGCCAGCAGCCTTCTTAACAGGGGCGGGGAGCAGTTCTTC. It codes for CASSLLNRGGEQFF.

This clonotype was observed at least ten times. The gene calls are TRBV11-1 and TRBJ2-1, with unresolved D. Germline V gene lookup returns CDR1 SGHAT and CDR2 FQDESV (reference sequence). The V end lost 6 bases, the J end lost 3 bases, and 9 bases lay between the germline ends. The CDR3 has 13 amino acids. The CDR3 loop is CASSSPGYNEQFF. The CDR3 bases are TGTGCCAGCAGTTCTCCAGGCTACAATGAGCAGTTCTTC.

The V gene is TRBV6-1, the J gene TRBJ2-4, with TRBD2 matching over 10 bases. Gene TRBJ2-7 matches the end of the DNA better, so the J call may be wrong. Germline CDR1 reads MNHNS; CDR2 reads SASEGT. The CDR3 is 17 amino acids. The CDR3 DNA reads as TGTGCCAGCAGGTTCCTAGGGGAAGCGGGAGGGCCCTACGAGCAGTACTTC. Its translation is CASRFLGEAGGPYEQYF.

This clonotype was found a few times. The gene calls are TRBV7-2 and TRBJ2-5, with 7 bases matching TRBD2. CDR3 length: 19 residues. Germline trimming cut 1 base from V and 5 bases from J; bases unmatched to any gene: 19. The germline gives CDR1 SGHTA, CDR2 FQGNSA. DNA of the CDR3: TGTGCCAGCAGCTTAGACCCTAGACCGCCAGCGGGGAGCGGGGAGACCCAGTACTTC. This encodes CASSLDPRPPAGSGETQYF.

The genes are TRBV28 and TRBJ1-2; D is perhaps TRBD1 (5 bases). Trimming removed 2 bases from V and 6 bases from J, with 10 bases in between. CDR1 is MDHEN, CDR2 SYDVKM, per germline. CDR3 size: 13 residues. The chain's CDR3 is CASSLSRVNGYTF. CDR3 in DNA: TGTGCCAGCAGTTTAAGCAGGGTTAATGGCTACACCTTC.

V is TRBV5-1 and J is TRBJ2-3; unclear D gene. V gave up 3 bases and J gave up 6 bases, with 11 bases separating them. This CDR3 has 13 amino acids. Germline V gives CDR1 SGHRS, CDR2 YFSETQ. The CDR3 DNA reads TGCGCCAGCAGCTACAATGAGGTGGATACGCAGTATTTT. Translation gives CASSYNEVDTQYF.

The rearrangement uses TRBV12-3 or TRBV12-4 and TRBJ1-1, with 8 bases lining up with TRBD1. The CDR3 spans 13 residues. V lost 6 bases and J lost 4; bases outside the gene matches: 4. The CDR3 DNA is TGTGCCAGCAGCTCGGACAGGGCCACTGAAGCTTTCTTT. Translated, it gives CASSSDRATEAFF.

The sample holds a few counts of this clonotype. The J gene is TRBJ2-7, the V gene TRBV7-9, with 7 nucleotides matching TRBD2. V trimming: 11 bases; J trimming: 6 bases; junction bases outside the gene matches: 7. The CDR3 is made up of 11 amino acids. Per the germline V gene, CDR1 is SEHNR and CDR2 is FQNEAQ (reference sequence). The CDR3 region is CAGGTTREQYF. CDR3 nucleotides: TGTGCCGGGGGGACTACACGCGAGCAGTACTTC.

This sequence joins TRBV4-1 and TRBJ2-5, with 9 bases that match TRBD2. The CDR3 totals 20 residues. Per the germline V gene, CDR1 is MGHRA and CDR2 is YSYEKL. Unmatched junction bases numbered 18, after V lost 1 base and J lost 3 bases. Here the CDR3 reads CASSQGEGWASGTAEETQYF. Written as DNA, the CDR3 is TGCGCCAGCAGCCAAGGAGAGGGGTGGGCTAGCGGGACCGCGGAAGAGACCCAGTACTTC.

The chain's CDR3 is CASSPRTRGADTQYF. The CDR3 region has the DNA TGTGCCAGCAGCCCTCGGACTAGAGGCGCAGATACGCAGTATTTT. The chain joins TRBV5-4 to TRBJ2-3; 7 positions agree with TRBD2. After removal of 4 bases from V and 4 bases from J, the junction contained 9 bases not matched to a gene. Germline-derived CDR1 and CDR2 are SGHNT and YYREEE (reference sequence). CDR3 size: 15 residues.

J is TRBJ2-7 and V is TRBV15, with D tentatively TRBD1 (7 bases). V gave up 0 bases and J gave up 0 bases, with 18 bases separating them. The CDR3 consists of 18 residues. Germline values: CDR1 LNHNV, CDR2 YYDKDF (reference sequence). In DNA, the CDR3 is TGTGCCACCAGCAGAGATCTCGGGGGATGGGACAGCTCCTACGAGCAGTACTTC. Protein: CATSRDLGGWDSSYEQYF.

This chain joins TRBV2 and TRBJ1-2; D uncertain. This CDR3 is 12 amino acids long. Germline V gene lookup returns CDR1 SNHLY and CDR2 FYNNEI. Trimming shortened V by 11 bases and J by 5 bases, and 15 bases separated the two germline ends. In DNA form, the CDR3 reads TGTGCCTACCACAGCCGGGGATATGGCTACACCTTC. Residues: CAYHSRGYGYTF.